This TCR beta chain was observed in a study of T cells expressing NK-cell markers. The CDR3 has 16 residues. TCRdb reworked the 5' RACE reads into one entry per CDR3 protein, no DNA. This sample contains about half a million distinct CDR3 sequences. The sample was blood T cells: a sorted CD56 or NKG2C T cell subset, CD4+ or CD8+ T cells, or bulk PBMC T cells (not recorded which). This TCR was sampled from a woman between 50 and 59 years old in good health. The chain is built from TRBV21-1 and TRBJ2-3; TCRdb outputs TRBD1, but without DNA this stays unchecked. TRBV21-1 is recorded as a pseudogene. The CDR3 sequence is CASSKEVSARTDTQYF.